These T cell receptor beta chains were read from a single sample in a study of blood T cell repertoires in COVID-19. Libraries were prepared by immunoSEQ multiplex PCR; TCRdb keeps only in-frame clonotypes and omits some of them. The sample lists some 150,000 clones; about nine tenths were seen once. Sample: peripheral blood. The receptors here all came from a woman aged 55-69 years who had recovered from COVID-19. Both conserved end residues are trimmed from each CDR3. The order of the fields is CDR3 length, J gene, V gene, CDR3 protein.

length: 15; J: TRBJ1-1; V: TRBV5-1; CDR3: ASSLGSAGPGVTEAF
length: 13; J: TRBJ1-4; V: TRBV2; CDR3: ASSGGPLSGEKLF
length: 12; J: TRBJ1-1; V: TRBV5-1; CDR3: ASSFGTANTEAF
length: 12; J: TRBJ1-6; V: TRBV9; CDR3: ASSVDSSYSPLH
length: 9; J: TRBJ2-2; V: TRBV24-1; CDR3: ATSEGWELF
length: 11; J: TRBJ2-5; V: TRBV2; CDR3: ASSPRESETQY
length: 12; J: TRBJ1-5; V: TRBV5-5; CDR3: ASSLRESNQPQH
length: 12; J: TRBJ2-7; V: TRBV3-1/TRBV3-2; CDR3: ASSRGGGDYEQY
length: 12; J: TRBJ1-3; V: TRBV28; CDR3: ASSFRTGRYTIY
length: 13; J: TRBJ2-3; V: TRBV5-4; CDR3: ASSPGTYDTDTQY
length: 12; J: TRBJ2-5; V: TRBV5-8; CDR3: ASSLGQPQETQY
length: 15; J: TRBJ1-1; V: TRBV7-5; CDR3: VRSPGWTGGQSAEAF
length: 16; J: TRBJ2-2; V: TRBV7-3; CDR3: ASSLLPSGAPDTGELF
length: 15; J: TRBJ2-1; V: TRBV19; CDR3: ASSIEFVGGSYNEQF
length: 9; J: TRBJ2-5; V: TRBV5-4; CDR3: ASSSSGTQY
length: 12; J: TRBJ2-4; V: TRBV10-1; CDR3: ASSVAGVKNIQY
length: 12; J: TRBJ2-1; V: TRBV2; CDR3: ASRATGMGNEQF
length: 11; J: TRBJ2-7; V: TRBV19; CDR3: ASSTRGFDEQY
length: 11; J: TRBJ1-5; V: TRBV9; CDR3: ASSVAGNQPQH
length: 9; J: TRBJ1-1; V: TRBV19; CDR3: ASRTDGGAF
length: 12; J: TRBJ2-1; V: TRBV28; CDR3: ATTGGEGRNEQF
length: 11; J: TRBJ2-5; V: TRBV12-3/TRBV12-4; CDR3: ASSSIGGKTQY
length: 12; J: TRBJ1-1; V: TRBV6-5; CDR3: ASRRQGQNTEAF
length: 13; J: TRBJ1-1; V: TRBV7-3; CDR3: ASSLIGAGSTEAF
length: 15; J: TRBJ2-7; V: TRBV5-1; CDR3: ASSGDNRDRGYYEQY
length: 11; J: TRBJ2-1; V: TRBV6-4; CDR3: ASRRTEYNEQF
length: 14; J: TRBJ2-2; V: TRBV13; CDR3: ASSVNRGGRDGELF
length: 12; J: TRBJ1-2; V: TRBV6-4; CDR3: ASSEQAVTYGYT
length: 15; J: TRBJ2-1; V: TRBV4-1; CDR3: ASSLLQGAASGYEQF
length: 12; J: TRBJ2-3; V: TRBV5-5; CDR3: ASSPGQGGDTQY
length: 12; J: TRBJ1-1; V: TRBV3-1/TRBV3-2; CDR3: ASSQMRGGTEAF